Below, one T cell receptor beta chain is given with its context. This clonotype appeared once. There is no known antigen for this receptor. There are no base qualities to consult, and no much larger clone falls within one base. A solitary read yields weak support. The data are from a study of CD8 T cells in Susac syndrome (dated by TCRdb to between 2018 and 2020). Study-wide context: The study used repertoire sequencing to test whether antigen drove CD8+ T cell activation and differentiation in Susac syndrome.

Peripheral blood CD8+ and CD4+ T cells from healthy donors, Susac syndrome patients and multiple sclerosis patients were profiled using high-throughput TCR beta sequencing. Healthy donors were included as age- and sex-matched controls. Bulk CD8+ and CD4+ T cells were purified by magnetic negative isolation, while CD8+ TEMRA cells were enriched using FACS. Blood was collected in EDTA tubes and processed within 24 hours, with PBMCs isolated through density gradient centrifugation. PBMCs intended for TCR sequencing were cryopreserved in liquid nitrogen and thawed later in a water bath at 37 degrees C. The sorted or isolated CD4+, CD8+ and CD8+ TEMRA cells had a purity of 90% or higher. General conclusions and limits of the study: The number of individuals in the TCR sequencing and HLA analysis was recognized as being relatively small.

RNA was extracted using the RNeasy kit, and about 0.45 to 1 ug of the RNA was reverse transcribed with random hexamers. The immunoSEQ multiplex PCR assay, covering 54 Vbeta and 13 Jbeta segments, was used to amplify TCR beta CDR3 regions. To correct PCR amplification bias, a synthetic template baseline was used for both primer optimization and computational correction. Regarding the original processing steps: Only productive sequences were kept, with reads annotated to V, D and J genes according to IMGT and analyzed in immunoSEQ Analyzer. To calculate clonality, Shannon entropy was normalized by log2 of the number of productive unique sequences and then subtracted from one. For each patient and control, public and private clones were evaluated among the 100 most prevalent clones. Susac-specific clones were defined as absent from healthy and MS cohorts, over a thousand published viral clones and other ImmuneACCESS disease sequences. The raw public reads went through TCRdb reprocessing: fastp at Q25, MiXCR clone calling, in-frame beta chains kept. Rows are combined by CDR3 protein, so each entry shows the most common genes and DNA. The V and J calls, along with clone size, are taken from TCRdb and not from the paper's own processing. For this sample the table gives about 120,000 distinct CDR3 sequences, of which about nine tenths were detected only once. Jointly, the top ten make up 0.11% to 0.15% of the sample.

The sequencing sample was made of CD4+ T cells from PBMCs. The sequence was obtained from a human donor in good health.

The CDR3: CASSGGPYGYTF. The nucleotide sequence reads TGTGCCAGCAGCGGGGGGCCCTATGGCTACACCTTC. The receptor chain draws on TRBV28 and TRBJ1-2; possibly the D gene is TRBD1, per 6 matching bases. CDR3 length: 12 amino acids, cysteine to phenylalanine. The entry retains the CDR3 DNA only, 36 bases that are in frame from base 1. CDR1 and CDR2 are read off the germline V gene as MDHEN and SYDVKM. The V and J ends are trimmed by 6 bases and 4 bases, leaving 9 bases between them.